Each of the 2 T cell receptor beta chains below was sequenced from the same sample in a study of blood T cell repertoires in COVID-19. Sequencing was performed with immunoSEQ multiplex PCR; in TCRdb, only in-frame clones are kept and a portion is missing. The data hold more than 150,000 clones, with under 90% observed a single time. Sequenced: peripheral blood. The receptor set was obtained from a human donor in a cohort sampled during active COVID-19.

This clone was observed once. The rearrangement joins TRBV11-2 to TRBJ2-7; no clear D gene. The CDR3 runs 12 residues. V was shortened by 5 bases and J by 1 base, with 6 bases between the two germline ends. Germline-derived CDR1 and CDR2 are SGHAT and FQNNGV. In DNA form, the CDR3 reads TGTGCCAGCAGCGACGGGTCCTACGAGCAGTACTTC. Translating it yields CASSDGSYEQYF.

The chain is built from TRBV9 and TRBJ2-2, with 7 nucleotides matching TRBD1. Germline trimming cut 0 bases from V and 3 bases from J; bases unmatched to any gene: 5. The CDR3 has 16 amino acids. In germline, CDR1 is SGDLS, CDR2 YYNGEE. The CDR3 DNA sequence: TGTGCCAGCAGCGTAGACAGGGGCGACGACACCGGGGAGCTGTTTTTT. This encodes CASSVDRGDDTGELFF. The full variable domain, completed using reference TRBV9 and TRBJ2-2, is DSGVTQTPKHLITATGQRVTLRCSPRSGDLSVYWYQQSLDQGLQFLIQYYNGEERAKGNILERFSAQQFPDLHSELNLSSLELGDSALYFCASSVDRGDDTGELFFGEGSRLTVL.